The clone carrying this T cell receptor beta chain has a count of ten or more. Antigen unknown. This sample is drawn from a study of T cells in Graves' hyperthyroidism and ophthalmopathy. Study conclusions and caveats: Expanded thyroid clonotypes (above 0.001) were mostly also found in blood.

V was shortened by 6 bases and J by 13 bases, with 16 bases between the two germline ends. The CDR3 runs 13 residues. Diagnostic decisions used clinical symptoms, serum thyroxine and TRAb, thyroid ultrasound and orbital computed tomography. Template material for amplifying TCR beta CDR3 regions consisted of RNA transcripts. An initial round of RT-PCR targeting the TCR CDR3 relied on the HTBI primer set. TCRdb re-analysed the multiplex PCR reads in MiXCR, keeping a single row per CDR3 protein. Among 700,000 to 850,000 distinct CDR3 sequences listed, about 35% were seen once. This chain uses TRBV12-3 or TRBV12-4 with TRBJ1-6, with D unresolved. Sequencing was done on a sample of blood. This TCR was sampled from a woman between 40 and 50 years old with Graves' hyperthyroidism. CDR3 residues: CASSHGPREPLHF. In DNA form, the CDR3 reads TGTGCCAGCAGCCATGGCCCTCGAGAGCCCCTCCACTTT.